The 10 T cell receptor beta chains presented below share a single source sample, sequenced in a study of metastatic and nonmetastatic thyroid tumors. TCRdb recomputed clones from the PCR reads via MiXCR. The repertoire holds 84,000 or so clones, less than 10% seen once, with approximately 10% in the top ten. No patient received treatment before thyroid surgery. The sample taken for sequencing was blood. These TCRs come from a female donor with papillary thyroid cancer or a benign thyroid nodule (not recorded which). Some clones in this sample may be carry-over from other donors' samples.

The gene calls are TRBV13 and TRBJ2-3, with 13 positions matching TRBD2. The trim removed 6 bases at V and 1 base at J, leaving 4 bases unmatched. CDR1 and CDR2 from the germline V gene are PRHDT and FYEKMQ (reference sequence). The CDR3 totals 16 residues. The CDR3 is CASRSGLAGGTDTQYF. The CDR3 region has the DNA TGTGCCAGCAGATCTGGACTAGCGGGGGGCACAGATACGCAGTATTTT.

This clone was counted at least ten times. The chain has TRBV9 and TRBJ2-7; 9 bases fit TRBD1. Trimming took 4 bases from V and 5 from J; bases not matched to a gene: 13. CDR1 is SGDLS, CDR2 YYNGEE, per germline. This CDR3 has 16 residues. The CDR3 nucleotides read TGTGCCAGCAGCCCACGAGAGGGGACAGGGACCCACGAGCAGTACTTC. Amino acids: CASSPREGTGTHEQYF.

The sample holds many counts of this clone. The chain recombines TRBV2 with TRBJ2-2, with no clear D. Germline V gene lookup returns CDR1 SNHLY and CDR2 FYNNEI. Trimming shortened V by 8 bases and J by 0 bases, and 7 bases separated the two germline ends. The CDR3 covers 13 residues. CDR3 nucleotide sequence: TGTGCCAGCCGACAAACGAACACCGGGGAGCTGTTTTTT. It is translated as CASRQTNTGELFF.

There are many counts of this clone. The genes are TRBV7-3 and TRBJ2-2, with 8 bases lining up with TRBD2. This CDR3 has 16 amino acids. The V gene end was trimmed by 5 bases and the J gene end by 5 bases; junction bases not matched to a gene: 10. CDR1 is SGHTA and CDR2 is FQGTGA in the germline V gene. The CDR3 sequence is CASSLSWTSRTGELFF. CDR3 DNA: TGTGCCAGCAGCCTTTCCTGGACTAGCCGGACCGGGGAGCTGTTTTTT. The whole variable domain, filled in from reference TRBV7-3 and TRBJ2-2, reads GAGVSQTPSNKVTEKGKYVELRCDPISGHTALYWYRQSLGQGPEFLIYFQGTGAADDSGLPNDRFFAVRPEGSVSTLKIQRTERGDSAVYLCASSLSWTSRTGELFFGEGSRLTVL.

In its sample, this clone was seen many times. The chain is built from TRBV6-1 and TRBJ1-4; 12 bases are shared with TRBD1. The CDR3 runs 15 residues. Germline CDR1 MNHNS, CDR2 SASEGT. V lost 1 base and J lost 11; bases outside the gene matches: 5. The CDR3 DNA is TGTGCCAGCAGTGAAGGGGGGGACAGGGGGCATAAACTGTTTTTT. Its protein product is CASSEGGDRGHKLFF.

The chain recombines TRBV6-5 with TRBJ1-5; D not certain. Germline CDR1 MNHEY, CDR2 SVGAGI. Trimming pared 4 bases from V and 7 bases from J, leaving 14 bases between. There are 14 residues in the CDR3. Here the CDR3 reads CASSSNPEHQPQHF. In DNA form, the CDR3 reads TGTGCCAGCAGTTCGAACCCTGAGCACCAGCCCCAGCATTTT.

This clone was detected many times. J is TRBJ2-1 and V is TRBV2; perhaps TRBD1 as D (5 bases). Germline values: CDR1 SNHLY, CDR2 FYNNEI. The V end lost 3 bases, the J end lost 4 bases, and 10 bases lay between the germline ends. The CDR3 has 14 amino acids. CDR3 sequence: CASSDSRAYNEQFF. CDR3 nucleotides: TGTGCCAGCAGTGATTCCAGGGCTTACAATGAGCAGTTCTTC.

The sample holds many counts of this clone. At one end the junction does not follow the germline gene, possibly because of a read error. The gene calls are TRBV4-2 and TRBJ2-7; D tentatively fits TRBD1 or TRBD2 (6 bases each). This CDR3 spans 13 amino acids. Per the germline V gene, CDR1 is LGHNA and CDR2 is YNFKEQ. CDR3 coding DNA: TGTGCCAGCAGCCAAGAAGGGGGGACTTCTCCGGGCTTC. Translating it yields CASSQEGGTSPGF.

This clone was recorded many times. The chain couples TRBV15 to TRBJ2-3; no clear D gene. With 0 bases removed from V and 2 bases from J, the gap between germline ends came to 9 bases. This CDR3 comprises 15 residues. Germline V gives CDR1 LNHNV, CDR2 YYDKDF (reference sequence). Here the CDR3 DNA reads TGTGCCACCAGCAGAGATTTGGGTCCCACAGATACGCAGTATTTT. Translating gives CATSRDLGPTDTQYF. The whole variable domain, remainder taken from reference TRBV15 and TRBJ2-3, is DAMVIQNPRYQVTQFGKPVTLSCSQTLNHNVMYWYQQKSSQAPKLLFHYYDKDFNNEADTPDNFQSRRPNTSFCFLDIRSPGLGDTAMYLCATSRDLGPTDTQYFGPGTRLTVL.

Ten or more counts support this clone. The rearrangement links TRBV27 to TRBJ1-1, with 10 bases that match TRBD1. This CDR3 is built from 16 residues. Germline CDR1 is MNHEY and CDR2 is SMNVEV (reference sequence). Losses at the gene ends were 5 bases for V and 3 bases for J; bases not matched to a gene: 9. The CDR3 DNA reads as TGTGCCAGCAGTCTACGGGACAGGGGACCTCACACTGAAGCTTTCTTT. This sequence encodes CASSLRDRGPHTEAFF.